The table lists the clone carrying this TCR beta chain with a few counts. Its antigen remains unidentified. This sample is drawn from a study of a mutant IDH1 vaccine in newly diagnosed glioma. Study-wide results and limits: There seemed to be no relation between pseudoprogression and changes in top peripheral T cell clonotypes.

Assay used: immunoSEQ multiplex PCR; TCRdb lists only in-frame clones, some missing. The repertoire has around 29,000 clones, roughly 87% of them found once; the top ten carry about 3.5%. Trimming removed 0 bases from V and 10 bases from J; junction bases left unmatched: 5. This CDR3 contains 14 residues. Germline CDR1 reads SGHNT; CDR2 reads YYREEE (reference sequence). Described time point: week 5, during vaccination. Each dose delivered 300 ug of mutant IDH1 20-mer peptide subcutaneously with imiquimod. This sequence was found in a woman in her thirties or forties with glioma. Some clones in this sample may be carry-over from other donors' samples. The chain links TRBV5-4 to TRBJ2-1, with 9 bases fitting TRBD1. Material: peripheral blood mononuclear cells (PBMCs), obtained from a glioma patient whose treatment included an IDH1 peptide vaccine. The CDR3: CASSLEQGAKEQFF. The CDR3 DNA reads TGTGCCAGCAGCTTGGAACAGGGGGCAAAGGAGCAGTTCTTC. Together with reference TRBV5-4 and TRBJ2-1, the CDR3 gives the full variable domain: ETGVTQSPTHLIKTRGQQVTLRCSSQSGHNTVSWYQQALGQGPQFIFQYYREEENGRGNFPPRFSGLQFPNYSSELNVNALELDDSALYLCASSLEQGAKEQFFGPGTRLTVL.